This note documents a single T cell receptor beta chain sequence. With 0 bases removed from V and 4 bases from J, the gap between germline ends came to 7 bases. The CDR3 spans 14 residues. Germline V gene lookup returns CDR1 SGHNT and CDR2 YENEEA. The data derive from a study of T-cell memory formation after mild COVID-19. Libraries for TCRalpha and TCRbeta carried sample barcodes and unique molecular identifiers via 5'RACE. Via MiXCR, TCRdb re-called the 5' RACE reads, giving one row per CDR3 protein. This table has 250,000 to 300,000 distinct CDR3 sequences, about 17% appearing once. The sequence came from a man between 18 and 35 years old who had mild COVID-19 (a few samples of this study predate the infection). Cell type and time point are not known. Sequenced: PBMCs or a T cell subset sorted from them (not recorded which). J is TRBJ1-5 and V is TRBV11-3; a weak D match, TRBD1 (6 bases). In DNA, the CDR3 is TGTGCCAGCAGCTTAGACCAGGGGAATCAGCCCCAGCATTTT. Translating it yields CASSLDQGNQPQHF. The full variable domain, completed using reference TRBV11-3 and TRBJ1-5, is EAGVVQSPRYKIIEKKQPVAFWCNPISGHNTLYWYLQNLGQGPELLIRYENEEAVDDSQLPKDRFSAERLKGVDSTLKIQPAELGDSAVYLCASSLDQGNQPQHFGDGTRLSIL.